This TCR beta chain was recorded in a study of blood T cell repertoires in COVID-19 (dated by TCRdb to 2020 to 2021). A note on the overall study: The collaborator samples originated in the United States, Italy and Spain and spanned the acute and convalescent phases of COVID-19. The prospective study material was composed of cDNA or gDNA derived from T cells, B-cell-depleted T cells, or PBMCs. Subjects who had been exposed to COVID-19, were actively infected with it, or had recovered from it provided the deeply sampled blood TCRbeta repertoires that made up the dataset. The repertoires were released in a freely available public database meant as a resource for research on the immune response to SARS-CoV-2. The samples were drawn from the first 160 participants of the ongoing ImmuneRACE study and from 1,254 subjects provided by 6 global collaborators. Nearly every sample came with metadata listing a de-identified subject ID, COVID-19 status, age in years and sex. Where available, HLA class I and class II types were taken from metadata supplied by the sample provider and were not determined by assay-based typing. Broader findings and caveats from the paper: How much clinical and demographic metadata was included differed by source and by participant, and the metadata was provided uncurated.

The immunoSEQ Assay, a bias-controlled multiplex PCR, was used to amplify TCRbeta CDR3 regions from genomic DNA. Under the source paper's analysis protocol: Within the assay, amplification of reference gene primers was used to estimate how many nucleated cells each sample contained. Sequence reads were collapsed and filtered to measure the absolute abundance of every unique TCRbeta CDR3 rearrangement. Productive Simpson clonality was computed per sample as the square root of Simpson's diversity index over productive rearrangements. The source is immuneACCESS, and TCRdb retained only in-frame sequences with V and J called. Part of the clones is not carried over; for the studies checked, unresolved V genes explain less than half of this, and the remainder is unexplained. The DNA gave D and trimming, while V, J and clone size come from that table. In this sample the table shows some 150,000 clones, 65% to 90% of which occur a single time. The top ten hold roughly 3.5% of the sample.

Remarks on this clone: Its antigen is not yet known. The record has no base qualities; no much larger clone is one base away.

Whole blood was collected in K2EDTA tubes by collaborating institutions according to the institutions' own protocols. Collaborator samples were shipped for TCRbeta analysis as frozen whole blood, isolated PBMCs, or DNA extracted from either sample type. The trim is 2 bases for V and 0 bases for J, with a gap of 12 bases between the germline ends. From cysteine to phenylalanine, the CDR3 is 17 amino acids long. Only the CDR3 DNA is retained, 51 bases long and in frame from the first base. The germline V gene supplies CDR1 SGHRS and CDR2 YFSETQ. The clonotype comes from a man aged 65 to 79 with acute or convalescent COVID-19. The chain is encoded by TRBV5-1 joined to TRBJ2-6; the D segment could be TRBD2, given 6 matching bases. The sequenced sample was peripheral blood. The sequenced DNA: TGCGCCAGCAGCTTTGGGACTCCTAACTCTGGGGCCAACGTCCTGACTTTC. The resulting protein is CASSFGTPNSGANVLTF.